This T cell receptor beta chain was captured by sequencing in a study of cytomegalovirus exposure and HLA in healthy donors. Study-level findings and limits: The dataset shows that most TCR sequences were rare, while some public TCRs occurred in many donors. CMV antigen specificity was confirmed in vitro for a few CMV-associated chains.

This CDR3 spans 17 amino acids. V was pared by 1 base and J by 4 bases, with 11 bases of the junction left unmatched. The germline CDR1 and CDR2 sequences are SQVTM and ANQGSEA. Repertoires were generated with immunoSEQ multiplex PCR, while TCRdb's copy carries only in-frame clones and drops some. The sample carries some 330,000 clones, 75% to 90% recorded once. Remarks on this clone: The antigen is not known.

These donors were members of the approximately 110-subject validation cohort, a group separate from the roughly 670-subject first cohort. V usage is TRBV29-1 and J usage is TRBJ2-3; TRBD2 agrees at 10 bases. This TCR came from a woman between 18 and 29 years old in good health and CMV-seronegative. The sample was PBMCs. In DNA, the CDR3 is TGCAGCGTTGAAGCAACCGGAGCGGGAGGGCCCCCAGATACGCAGTATTTT. The encoded protein is CSVEATGAGGPPDTQYF.